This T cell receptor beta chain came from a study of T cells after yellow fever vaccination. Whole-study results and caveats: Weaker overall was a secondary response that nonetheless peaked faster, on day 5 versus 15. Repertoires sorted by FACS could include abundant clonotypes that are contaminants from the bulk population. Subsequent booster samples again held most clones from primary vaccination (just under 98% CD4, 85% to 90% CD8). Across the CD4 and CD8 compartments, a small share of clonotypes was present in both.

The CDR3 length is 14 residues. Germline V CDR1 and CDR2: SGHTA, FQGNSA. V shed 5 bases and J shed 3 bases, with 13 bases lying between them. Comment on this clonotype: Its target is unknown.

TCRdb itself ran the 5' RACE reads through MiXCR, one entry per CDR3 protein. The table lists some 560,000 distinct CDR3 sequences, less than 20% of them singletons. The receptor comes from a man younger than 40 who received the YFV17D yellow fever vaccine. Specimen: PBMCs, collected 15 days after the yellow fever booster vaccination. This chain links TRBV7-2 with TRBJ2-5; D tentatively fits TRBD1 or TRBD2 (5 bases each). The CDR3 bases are TGTGCCAGCAGCGTGGGCCTGGGGGAAGAGACCCAGTACTTC. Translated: CASSVGLGEETQYF.